A selection of T cell receptor beta chains follows, all from one sample in a study of neurological immune-mediated disorders. TCRdb re-derived calls from the 5' RACE reads in MiXCR, one entry per CDR3 protein. This sample has tens of thousands of distinct CDR3 sequences, with 4.6% found just once. Sample: PBMCs. The receptors derive from a man between 18 and 29 years old in good health. CDR3s include the opening cysteine and the closing phenylalanine or tryptophan. D genes are given only for firm matches. Not all rows give a size; the values are once, few, many and, for expanded clones, a class.

v_gene,d_gene,abundance,j_gene,CDR3nt,CDR3aa
TRBV6-2/TRBV6-3,.,.,TRBJ2-3,TGTGCCAGCAGTTACGGCCCTTCAGATACGCAGTATTTT,CASSYGPSDTQYF
TRBV12-3/TRBV12-4,.,many,TRBJ1-1,TGTGCCAGCAGTCCCGGAGGGAAGAACACTGAAGCTTTCTTT,CASSPGGKNTEAFF
TRBV5-4,TRBD1,many,TRBJ1-2,TGTGCCAGCAGCAGGGGACAGGGGGGTAGCTATGGCTACACCTTC,CASSRGQGGSYGYTF
TRBV5-1,.,many,TRBJ1-1,TGCGCCAGCAGCCGAGAGAATTACCCTGAAGCTTTCTTT,CASSRENYPEAFF
TRBV20-1,.,many,TRBJ2-3,TGCAGTGCCGGCCGCGCCGGAAGATCAGATACGCAGTATTTT,CSAGRAGRSDTQYF
TRBV12-3/TRBV12-4,.,many,TRBJ2-5,TGTGCCAGCACCAACAGGGATCAAGAGACCCAGTACTTC,CASTNRDQETQYF
TRBV12-3/TRBV12-4,.,many,TRBJ1-6,TGTGCCAGCAGTCCCCCCTTATCGCCCCTCCACTTT,CASSPPLSPLHF
TRBV28,.,many,TRBJ1-1,TGTGCCAGCAGTCAATGGAAGGCCGACGCTTTCTTT,CASSQWKADAFF
TRBV7-9,TRBD1,many,TRBJ1-1,TGTGCCAGCAGCCTGCGTGGACAGGGAAACACTGAAGCTTTCTTT,CASSLRGQGNTEAFF
TRBV6-2/TRBV6-3,.,few,TRBJ1-5,TGTGCCAGCAGTTACGACGAGCGACAGGCCTGGAATAGCAATCAGCCCCAGCATTTT,CASSYDERQAWNSNQPQHF
TRBV10-3,.,many,TRBJ1-2,TGTGCCATCAGTGAGTCTAGGGGACTGAGCTATGGCTACACCTTC,CAISESRGLSYGYTF
TRBV7-9,TRBD1,many,TRBJ2-7,TGTGCCAGCAGCTTAGTACCAGGGGGAATCTACGAGCAGTACTTC,CASSLVPGGIYEQYF
TRBV6-6,.,many,TRBJ1-5,TGTGCCAGCAGTTACGGAGACGATAGCAATCAGCCCCAGCATTTT,CASSYGDDSNQPQHF
TRBV7-7,TRBD1,many,TRBJ2-2,TGTGCTAGCAGCTTCTCAGGGGGTCCGAACACCGGGGAGCTGTTTTTT,CASSFSGGPNTGELFF
TRBV5-1,.,many,TRBJ2-7,TGCGCCAGCAGCTTGACGTGGGGTGCCTACGAGCAGTACTTC,CASSLTWGAYEQYF
TRBV5-1,.,many,TRBJ2-3,TGCGCCAGCAGACCCGTCATTGGACAGGGAGGGAGGGATACGCAGTATTTT,CASRPVIGQGGRDTQYF
TRBV7-2,TRBD1,many,TRBJ1-6,TGTGCCAGCAGCTCGACAGGGCCCTCCTCACCCCTCCACTTT,CASSSTGPSSPLHF
TRBV5-1,TRBD1,many,TRBJ1-2,TGCGCCAGCAGCCCGGGACAGGGGGCCTACTATGGCTACACCTTC,CASSPGQGAYYGYTF
TRBV4-1,TRBD2,many,TRBJ2-7,TGCGCCAGCAGCCTTAGCGGGGCCCCGACCTACGAGCAGTACTTC,CASSLSGAPTYEQYF
TRBV18,TRBD1,many,TRBJ2-1,TGTGCCAGCTCACCAACCCTCCGGGACAGCTACAATGAGCAGTTCTTC,CASSPTLRDSYNEQFF
TRBV9,.,many,TRBJ2-7,TGTGCCAGCAGCGTAGGACAGGATTACGAGCAGTACTTC,CASSVGQDYEQYF
TRBV5-5,TRBD1,many,TRBJ2-2,TGTGCCAGCAGCTTGGATTGGACAGGGCGCACCGGGGAGCTGTTTTTT,CASSLDWTGRTGELFF
TRBV6-5,.,many,TRBJ1-6,TGTGCCAGCAGTCGCGGGGTATTTGGTTCACCCCTCCACTTT,CASSRGVFGSPLHF
TRBV6-5,.,many,TRBJ1-5,TGTGCCAGCAGCGGCCAGGGAGGAGGCAATCAGCCCCAGCATTTT,CASSGQGGGNQPQHF
TRBV20-1,.,many,TRBJ2-5,TGCAGTGCTAGCTTTGGTGGGATCTACGGGACCCAGTACTTC,CSASFGGIYGTQYF
TRBV10-2,TRBD1,many,TRBJ2-7,TGCGCCAGCACCCGCCTAAGGACAGGGAAAATTCACGAGCAGTACTTC,CASTRLRTGKIHEQYF
TRBV6-5,.,many,TRBJ1-2,TGTGCCAGCAAGCTAAAATCAGGGGACGGCTACACCTTC,CASKLKSGDGYTF
TRBV5-1,.,many,TRBJ2-2,TGCGCCAGCAGCCCGGGACGGCCACGGAACACCGGGGAGCTGTTTTTT,CASSPGRPRNTGELFF
TRBV5-1,.,many,TRBJ2-1,TGCGCCAGCAGCTTGTTGGGGGAGCCGCAGTTCTTC,CASSLLGEPQFF
TRBV5-1,.,many,TRBJ1-1,TGCGCCAGCAGCTTGACAGGGTCCAACACTGAAGCTTTCTTT,CASSLTGSNTEAFF
TRBV20-1,.,many,TRBJ1-5,TGCAGTGCTATATGGGGTGTCAATCAGCCCCAGCATTTT,CSAIWGVNQPQHF
TRBV20-1,.,many,TRBJ1-4,TGCAGTGCTAGAGATCCCACAGCAAATGAAAAACTGTTTTTT,CSARDPTANEKLFF
TRBV24-1,TRBD1,many,TRBJ2-3,TGTGCCACCAGTGATCGGGACAGAACGCAGTATTTT,CATSDRDRTQYF
TRBV6-2/TRBV6-3,TRBD1,many,TRBJ2-7,TGTGCCAGCAGACCATTCGGACAGGCCGCCGGCGAGCAGTACTTC,CASRPFGQAAGEQYF
TRBV6-5,.,many,TRBJ2-2,TGTGTCACCGGCGGCGACGGGGAGCTGTTTTTT,CVTGGDGELFF
TRBV6-6,.,few,TRBJ1-2,TGTGCCAGCAGCCCCGGCGGGACCGACTATGGCTACACCTTC,CASSPGGTDYGYTF
TRBV20-1,TRBD2,many,TRBJ2-1,TGCAGTGCTATCGGCGGGGGGGCCGATGAGCAGTTCTTC,CSAIGGGADEQFF
TRBV6-5,.,.,TRBJ1-1,TGTGCCAGCAGGGACCGGGACCCCTGGACTGAAGCTTTCTTT,CASRDRDPWTEAFF
TRBV30,TRBD2,many,TRBJ2-3,TGTGCCTGGACACCGACTAGCGCGACAGATACGCAGTATTTT,CAWTPTSATDTQYF
TRBV10-2,.,.,TRBJ2-6,TGCGCCAGCAATGGGCAGGGCTCTGGGGCCAACGTCCTGACTTTC,CASNGQGSGANVLTF
TRBV5-8,.,many,TRBJ1-2,TGTGCCAGCAGCTTGAACCATCAGGGCTACACCTTC,CASSLNHQGYTF
TRBV20-1,.,many,TRBJ2-3,TGCAGTGCTAGAGCTGGGTTCGCTACGCAGTATTTT,CSARAGFATQYF
TRBV2,TRBD1,many,TRBJ2-3,TGTGCCAGCAGGGGGACAGCTACGGATACGCAGTATTTT,CASRGTATDTQYF
TRBV7-3,.,few,TRBJ2-1,TGTGCCAGCAGCTTTCCAGGCGCTGAGCAGTTCTTC,CASSFPGAEQFF
TRBV5-6,TRBD1,many,TRBJ1-1,TGTGCCAGCAGCTCCCACACTCGACAGGGAGTTTTGGTAGCTTTCTTT,CASSSHTRQGVLVAFF
TRBV20-1,.,many,TRBJ1-2,TGCAGTGCTTCCGGGAGCTATGGCTACACCTTC,CSASGSYGYTF